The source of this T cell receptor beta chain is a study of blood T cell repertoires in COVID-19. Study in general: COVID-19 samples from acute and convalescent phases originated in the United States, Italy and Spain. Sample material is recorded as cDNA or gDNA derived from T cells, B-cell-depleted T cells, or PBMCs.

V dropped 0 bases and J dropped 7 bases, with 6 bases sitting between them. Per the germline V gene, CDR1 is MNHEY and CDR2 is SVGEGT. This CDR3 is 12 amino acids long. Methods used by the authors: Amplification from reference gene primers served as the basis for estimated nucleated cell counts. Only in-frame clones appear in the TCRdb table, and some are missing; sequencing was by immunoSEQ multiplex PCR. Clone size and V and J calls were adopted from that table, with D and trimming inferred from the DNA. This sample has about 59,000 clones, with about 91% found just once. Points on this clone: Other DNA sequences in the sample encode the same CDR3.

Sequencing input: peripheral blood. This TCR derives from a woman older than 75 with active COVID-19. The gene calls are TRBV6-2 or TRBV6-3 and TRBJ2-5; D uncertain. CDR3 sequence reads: CASSYSTGTQYF. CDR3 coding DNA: TGTGCCAGCAGTTACTCCACGGGGACCCAGTACTTC.